This entry concerns a single T cell receptor (beta chain). Method: immunoSEQ multiplex PCR; TCRdb's copy keeps in-frame clones and lacks some. The sample records some 45,000 clones, 86% being singletons. The data originate from a study of blood T cell repertoires in COVID-19. Looking at the study overall: Some COVID-19 samples were acute and others convalescent; all came from the United States, Italy and Spain.

Input material: peripheral blood. The clonotype originates from a human donor in a cohort sampled during active COVID-19.

CDR3 coding DNA: TGTGCCAGCAGTTTATTCGGGGGGGCCCTGTTCTTC. This translates into CASSLFGGALFF. The chain joins TRBV27 to TRBJ2-1; 8 bases map to TRBD2. J lost 15 bases, V lost 1 base, and 5 bases had no gene match. Germline V CDR1 and CDR2: MNHEY, SMNVEV (reference sequence). The CDR3 has 12 residues.